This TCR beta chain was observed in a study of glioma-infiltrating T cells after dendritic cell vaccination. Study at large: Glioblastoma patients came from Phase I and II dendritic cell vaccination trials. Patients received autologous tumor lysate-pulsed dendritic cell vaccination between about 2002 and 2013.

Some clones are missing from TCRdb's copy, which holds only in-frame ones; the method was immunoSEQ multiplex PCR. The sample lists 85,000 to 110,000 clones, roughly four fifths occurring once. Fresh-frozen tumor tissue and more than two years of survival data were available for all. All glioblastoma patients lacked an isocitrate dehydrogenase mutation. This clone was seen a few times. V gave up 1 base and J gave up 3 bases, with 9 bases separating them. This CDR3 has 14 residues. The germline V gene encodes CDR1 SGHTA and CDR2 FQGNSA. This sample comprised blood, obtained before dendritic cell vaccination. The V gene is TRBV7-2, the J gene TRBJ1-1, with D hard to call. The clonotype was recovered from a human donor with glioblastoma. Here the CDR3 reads CASSLGREDTEAFF. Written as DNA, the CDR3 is TGTGCCAGCAGCTTAGGGCGAGAGGACACTGAAGCTTTCTTT.